This T cell receptor beta chain was obtained from a study of shared clonotypes between healthy human individuals. Turning to the study itself: CD4 naive and CD4 memory each took three plates per donor, while CD8 naive took two and CD8 memory one.

Of note for this clone: Its cognate antigen is unknown.

Study-level findings and limits: Relative to their counterparts shared across all four donors, non-shared clonotypes exhibited diminished generation probabilities.

DNA at 150 to 250 ng, 25,000 to 30,000 T cell genomes, went into sorted-subset replicate PCRs. Per the original methods: There were no quality scores in the junction-only immunoSEQ sequences, so filtering differed. Here immunoSEQ multiplex PCR was the method, and the copy in TCRdb shows in-frame clones only, minus some. Clone size and the V and J calls come from that table; the DNA yielded D and trimming. This sample has 2 million to 3 million clones, with under 95% found just once. V was pared by 4 bases and J by 4 bases, with 13 bases between. The CDR3 is 14 amino acids. The germline CDR1 and CDR2 sequences are MDHEN and SYDVKM.

The TCR sequence derives from a man younger than 30 in good health. Some clones in this sample may be carry-over from other donors' samples. The genes are TRBV28 and TRBJ1-1; D uncertain. Sequences were obtained from naive CD4+ T cells from PBMCs. The subset denotes: CD45RA+ positively selected. CDR3 protein: CASSSRGDTTEAFF. CDR3 DNA sequence: TGTGCCAGCAGTTCCAGAGGTGACACCACTGAAGCTTTCTTT.